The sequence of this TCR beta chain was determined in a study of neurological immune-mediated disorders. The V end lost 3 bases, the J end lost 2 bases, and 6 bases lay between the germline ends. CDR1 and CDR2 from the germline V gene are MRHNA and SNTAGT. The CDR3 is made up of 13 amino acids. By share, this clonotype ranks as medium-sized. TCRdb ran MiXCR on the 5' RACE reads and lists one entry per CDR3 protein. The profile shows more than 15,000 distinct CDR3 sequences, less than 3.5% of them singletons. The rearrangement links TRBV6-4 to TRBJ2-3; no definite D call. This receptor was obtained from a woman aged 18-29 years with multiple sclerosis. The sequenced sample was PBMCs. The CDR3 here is CASSEQSTDTQYF. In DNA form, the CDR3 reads TGTGCCAGCAGTGAACAGTCCACAGATACGCAGTATTTT.